This T cell receptor (beta chain) originates from a study of T cells in Graves' hyperthyroidism and ophthalmopathy. At the level of the study: Peripheral blood was secured at the point of initial diagnosis, before any treatment. The study, taken as a whole, reports: Ophthalmopathy was predicted by the model a median of about six months ahead of onset.

Amplification yielded TCR beta CDR3 regions, with RNA transcripts as the source. HTBI primers drove first-round RT-PCR of the TCR CDR3. TCRdb reprocessed the multiplex PCR reads with MiXCR, giving one entry per CDR3 protein. The data hold around 720,000 distinct CDR3 sequences, with about a third observed a single time. The CDR3 runs 17 residues. After removal of 1 base from V and 4 bases from J, the junction contained 9 bases not matched to a gene. Notes on this clonotype: Its antigen remains unknown.

Patients were aged 18 to 65, had disease duration under 2 months, and had newly diagnosed hyperthyroidism. The PBMCs studied were ones that came from about 10 ml fresh peripheral blood. The receptor's source is a middle-aged woman with Graves' hyperthyroidism. Specimen: blood. V is TRBV12-3 or TRBV12-4 and J is TRBJ2-5, with TRBD2 matching 10 bases. In nucleotides, the CDR3 is TGTGCCAGCAGTTTAGGGAATAGCGGGGGGCGCGGAGAGACCCAGTACTTC. Amino acid sequence: CASSLGNSGGRGETQYF.